This T cell receptor (beta chain) was retrieved from a study of cytomegalovirus exposure and HLA in healthy donors. At the level of the study: There were approximately 80 million unique TCRs (from HLA-typed donors) in an early data release. Whole-study findings and limits: Previously analyzed data showed that most TCR beta V segments were productive at a frequency of about 87% or about 30%.

13 Jbeta primers and 60 Vbeta primers were used for the PCR. Generated by immunoSEQ multiplex PCR, the TCRdb table keeps only in-frame clones and is missing some. The repertoire holds about 120,000 clones, 66% seen once, with 1.5% to 1.7% in the top ten. CDR1 and CDR2 (germline): SGDLS, YYNGEE. Germline trimming cut 0 bases from V and 2 bases from J; bases unmatched to any gene: 2. CDR3 length equals 15 residues. Comment on this clone: The antigen remains undetermined.

The sequenced sample consisted of PBMCs. This sequence originates from a man aged 18 to 30 in good health and CMV-seronegative. The J gene is TRBJ2-1, the V gene TRBV9; TRBD1 matches 7 bases. The CDR3 protein is CASSVDGTAYNEQFF. The CDR3 bases are TGTGCCAGCAGCGTAGATGGGACAGCCTACAATGAGCAGTTCTTC.